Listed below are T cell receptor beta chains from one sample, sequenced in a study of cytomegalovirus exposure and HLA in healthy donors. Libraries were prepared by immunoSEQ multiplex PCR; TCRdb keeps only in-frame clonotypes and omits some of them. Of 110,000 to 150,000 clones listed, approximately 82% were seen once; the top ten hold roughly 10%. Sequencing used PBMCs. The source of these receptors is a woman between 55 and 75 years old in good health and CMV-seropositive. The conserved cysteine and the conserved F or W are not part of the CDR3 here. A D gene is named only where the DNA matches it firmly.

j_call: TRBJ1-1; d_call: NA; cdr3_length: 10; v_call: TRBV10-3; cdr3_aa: AISDTTGSAF
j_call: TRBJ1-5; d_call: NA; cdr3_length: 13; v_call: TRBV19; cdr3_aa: ASSASGVSNQPQH
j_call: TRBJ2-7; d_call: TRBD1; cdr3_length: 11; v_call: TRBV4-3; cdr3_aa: ASSQDRTYEQY
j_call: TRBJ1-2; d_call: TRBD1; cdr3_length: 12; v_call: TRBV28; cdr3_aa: ASYRRTGGYGYT
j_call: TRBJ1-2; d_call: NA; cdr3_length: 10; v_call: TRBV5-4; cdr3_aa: ASSTPMGGYT
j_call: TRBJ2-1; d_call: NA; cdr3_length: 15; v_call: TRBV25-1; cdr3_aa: ASSEKGRGSSYNEQF
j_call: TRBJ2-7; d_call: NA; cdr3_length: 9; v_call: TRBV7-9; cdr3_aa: ASTIIDEQY
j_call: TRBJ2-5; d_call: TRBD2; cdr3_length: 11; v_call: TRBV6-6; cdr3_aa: ASSSLAGETQY
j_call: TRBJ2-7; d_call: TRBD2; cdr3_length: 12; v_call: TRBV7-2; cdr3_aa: ASSLTGGSYEQY
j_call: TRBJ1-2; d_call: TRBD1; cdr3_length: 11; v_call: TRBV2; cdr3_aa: ASMEGQGDGYT
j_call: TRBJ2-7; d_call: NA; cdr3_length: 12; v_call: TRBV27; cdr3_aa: ASSPRDITYEQY
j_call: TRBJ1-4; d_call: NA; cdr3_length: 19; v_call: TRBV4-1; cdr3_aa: ASSHTVGRAGIRATNEKLF
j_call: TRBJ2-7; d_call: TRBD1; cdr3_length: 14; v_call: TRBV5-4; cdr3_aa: ASSPSQGQGIYEQY
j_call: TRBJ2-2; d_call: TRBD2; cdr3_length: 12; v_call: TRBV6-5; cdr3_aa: ASSYLAGGGELF
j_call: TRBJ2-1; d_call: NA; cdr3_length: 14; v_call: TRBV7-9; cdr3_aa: ASSQNRDILYNEQF
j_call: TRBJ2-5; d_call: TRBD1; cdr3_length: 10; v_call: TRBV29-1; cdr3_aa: SVMDRGETQY
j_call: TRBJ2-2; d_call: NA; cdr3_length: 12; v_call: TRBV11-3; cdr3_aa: ASSPPGFSGELF
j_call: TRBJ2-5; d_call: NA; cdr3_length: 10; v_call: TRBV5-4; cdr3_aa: ASSLEAGRQY
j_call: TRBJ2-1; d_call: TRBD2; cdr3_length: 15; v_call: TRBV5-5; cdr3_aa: ASSLEGLGLASNEQF
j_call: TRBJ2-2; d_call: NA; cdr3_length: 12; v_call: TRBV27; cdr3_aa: ASSRGTYTGELF
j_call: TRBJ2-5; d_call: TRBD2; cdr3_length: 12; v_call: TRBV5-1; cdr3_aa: ASSLRAGEETQY
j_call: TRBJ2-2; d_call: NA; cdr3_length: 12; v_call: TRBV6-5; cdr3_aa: ASSRTTNTGELF
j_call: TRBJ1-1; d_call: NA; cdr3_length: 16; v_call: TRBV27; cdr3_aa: ASSALVPGLPRGTEAF
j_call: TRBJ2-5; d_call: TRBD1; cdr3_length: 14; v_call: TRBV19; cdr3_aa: ASSIVAGGRPGTQY
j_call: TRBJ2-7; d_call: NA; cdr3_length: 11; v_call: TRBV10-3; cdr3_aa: AISEGLDRPRG
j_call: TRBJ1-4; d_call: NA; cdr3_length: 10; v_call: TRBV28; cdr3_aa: ASNEGDEKLF
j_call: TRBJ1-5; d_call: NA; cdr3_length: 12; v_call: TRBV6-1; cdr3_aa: ASSENLGNQPQH
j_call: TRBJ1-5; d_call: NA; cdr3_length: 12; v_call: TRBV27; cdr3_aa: ASRIGVGNQPQH
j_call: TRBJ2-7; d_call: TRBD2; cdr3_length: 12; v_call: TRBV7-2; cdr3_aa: ASRLGSGSYEQY
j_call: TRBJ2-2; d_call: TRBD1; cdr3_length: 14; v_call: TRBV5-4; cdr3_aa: ASSPGQGSWTGELF
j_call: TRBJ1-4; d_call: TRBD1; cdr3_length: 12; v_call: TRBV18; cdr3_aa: ASSTRDRDEKLF
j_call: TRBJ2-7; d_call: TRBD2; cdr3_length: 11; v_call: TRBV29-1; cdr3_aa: SVEPSGTYEQY
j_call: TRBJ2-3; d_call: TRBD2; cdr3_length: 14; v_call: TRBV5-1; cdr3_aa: ASSSTSGRYTDTQY
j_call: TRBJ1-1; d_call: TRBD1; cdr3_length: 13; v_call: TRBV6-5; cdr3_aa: ASRADRALNTEAF
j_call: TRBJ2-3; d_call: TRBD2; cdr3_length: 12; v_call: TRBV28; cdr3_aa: ASSSGGTGGTQY
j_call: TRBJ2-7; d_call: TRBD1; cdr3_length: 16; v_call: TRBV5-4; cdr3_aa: ASSSGPSGTGLSYEQY
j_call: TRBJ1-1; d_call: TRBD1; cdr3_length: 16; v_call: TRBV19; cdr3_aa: ASKNARDSPRENTEAF
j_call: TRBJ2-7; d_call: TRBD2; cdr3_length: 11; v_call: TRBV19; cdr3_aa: ASSTSGSYEQY
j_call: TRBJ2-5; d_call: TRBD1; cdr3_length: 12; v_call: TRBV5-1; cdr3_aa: ASRGTGVQETQY
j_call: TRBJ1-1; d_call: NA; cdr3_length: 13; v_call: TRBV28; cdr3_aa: ASSLQHRVNTEAF
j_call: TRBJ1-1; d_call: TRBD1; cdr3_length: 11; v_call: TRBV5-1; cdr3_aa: ASSVTGFTEAF
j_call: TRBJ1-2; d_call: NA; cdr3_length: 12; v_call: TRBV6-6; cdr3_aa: ASSYSRVAYGYT
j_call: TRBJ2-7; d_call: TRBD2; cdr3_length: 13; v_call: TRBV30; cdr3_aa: AWMVAAGGPYEQY
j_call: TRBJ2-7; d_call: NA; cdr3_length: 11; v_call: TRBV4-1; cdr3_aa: ASSQGYRAEQY
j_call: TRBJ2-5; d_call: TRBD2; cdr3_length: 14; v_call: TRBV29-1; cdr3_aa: SVERETTSGQETQY
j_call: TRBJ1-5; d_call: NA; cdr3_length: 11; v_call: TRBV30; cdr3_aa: AWSVQENQPQH
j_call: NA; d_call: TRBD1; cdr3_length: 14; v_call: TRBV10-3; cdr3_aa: AISESPTGVLYEQY
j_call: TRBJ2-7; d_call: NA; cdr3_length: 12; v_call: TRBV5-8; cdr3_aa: ASSFGNSLSEQY
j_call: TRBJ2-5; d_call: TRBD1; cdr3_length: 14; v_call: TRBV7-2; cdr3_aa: ASSPGDRAFQETQY
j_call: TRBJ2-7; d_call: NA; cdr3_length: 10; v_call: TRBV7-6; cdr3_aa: ASSVNSYEQY
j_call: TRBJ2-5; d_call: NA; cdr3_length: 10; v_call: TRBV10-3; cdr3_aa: AISGSKETQY
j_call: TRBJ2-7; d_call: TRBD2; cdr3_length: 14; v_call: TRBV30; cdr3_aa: AWSRALGSGSLEQY
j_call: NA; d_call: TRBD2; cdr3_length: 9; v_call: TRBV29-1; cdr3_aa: SVGGTYEQY
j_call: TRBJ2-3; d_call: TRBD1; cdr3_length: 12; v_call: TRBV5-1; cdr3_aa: ASSSPTGTDTQY
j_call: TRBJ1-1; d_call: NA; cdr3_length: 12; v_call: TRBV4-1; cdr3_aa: ASSPLRTDTEAF
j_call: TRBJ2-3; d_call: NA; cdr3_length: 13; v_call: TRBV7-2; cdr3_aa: ASSLVPFWANTQY
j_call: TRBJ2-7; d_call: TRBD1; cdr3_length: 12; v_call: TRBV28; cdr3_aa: ASSSAGGSYEQY
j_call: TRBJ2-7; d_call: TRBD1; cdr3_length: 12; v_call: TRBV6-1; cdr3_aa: ASSERAGGYEQY
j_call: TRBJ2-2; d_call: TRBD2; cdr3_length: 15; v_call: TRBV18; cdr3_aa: ASSPWKTGTTAGELF
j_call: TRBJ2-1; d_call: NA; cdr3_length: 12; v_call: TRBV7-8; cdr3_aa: ASSLVVASNEQF